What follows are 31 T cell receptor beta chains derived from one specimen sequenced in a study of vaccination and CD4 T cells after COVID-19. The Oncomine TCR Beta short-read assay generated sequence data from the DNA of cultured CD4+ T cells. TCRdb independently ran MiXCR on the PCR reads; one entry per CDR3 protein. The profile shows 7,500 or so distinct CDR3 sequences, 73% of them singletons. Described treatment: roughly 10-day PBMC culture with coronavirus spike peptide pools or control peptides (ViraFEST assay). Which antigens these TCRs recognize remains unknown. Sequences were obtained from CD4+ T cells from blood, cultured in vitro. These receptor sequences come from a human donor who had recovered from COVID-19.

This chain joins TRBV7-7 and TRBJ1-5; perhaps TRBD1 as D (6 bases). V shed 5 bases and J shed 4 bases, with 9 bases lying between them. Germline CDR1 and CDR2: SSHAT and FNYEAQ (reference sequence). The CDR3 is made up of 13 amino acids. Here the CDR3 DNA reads TGTGCCAGCAGCAAGGACAGAAATCAGCCCCAGCATTTT. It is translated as CASSKDRNQPQHF.

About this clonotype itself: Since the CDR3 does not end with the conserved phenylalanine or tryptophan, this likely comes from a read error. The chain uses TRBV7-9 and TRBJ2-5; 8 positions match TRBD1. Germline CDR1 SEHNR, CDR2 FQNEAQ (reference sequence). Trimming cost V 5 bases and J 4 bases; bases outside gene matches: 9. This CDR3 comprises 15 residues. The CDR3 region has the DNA TGTGCCAGCAGCCCCGACAGGGGCGTTGGAGAGACCCAGTACTCC. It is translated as CASSPDRGVGETQYS.

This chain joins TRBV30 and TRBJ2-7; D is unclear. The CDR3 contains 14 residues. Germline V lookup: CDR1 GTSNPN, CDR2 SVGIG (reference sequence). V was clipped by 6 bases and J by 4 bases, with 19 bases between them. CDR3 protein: CACPPRAFEYEQYF. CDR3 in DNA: TGTGCCTGCCCCCCACGAGCGTTTGAGTACGAGCAGTACTTC.

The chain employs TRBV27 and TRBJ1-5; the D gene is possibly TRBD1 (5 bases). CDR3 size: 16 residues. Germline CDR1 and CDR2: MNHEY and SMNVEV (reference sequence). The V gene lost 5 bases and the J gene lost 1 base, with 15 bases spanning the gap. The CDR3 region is CASSRTTALSNQPQHF. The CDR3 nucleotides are TGTGCCAGCAGTCGAACGACAGCCCTGAGCAATCAGCCCCAGCATTTT.

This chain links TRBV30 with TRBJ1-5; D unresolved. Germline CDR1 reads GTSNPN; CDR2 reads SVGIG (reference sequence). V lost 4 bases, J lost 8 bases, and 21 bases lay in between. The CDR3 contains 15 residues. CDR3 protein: CAWTHVGLTGEPQHF. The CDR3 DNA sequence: TGTGCCTGGACGCACGTTGGTCTGACCGGGGAGCCCCAGCATTTT.

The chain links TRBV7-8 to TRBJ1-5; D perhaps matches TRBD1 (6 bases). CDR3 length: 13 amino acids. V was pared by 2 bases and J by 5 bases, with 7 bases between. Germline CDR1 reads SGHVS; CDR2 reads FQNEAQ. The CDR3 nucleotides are TGTGCCAGCAGCTTACAGGGGCATCAGCCCCAGCATTTT. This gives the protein CASSLQGHQPQHF.

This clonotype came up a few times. CDR3 amino acids: CSARDFGKYNEQYF. The CDR3, as DNA: TGCAGTGCTAGAGATTTCGGCAAGTACAACGAGCAGTACTTC. The rearrangement links TRBV20-1 to TRBJ2-7; no clear D. The ends were cut back, 0 bases at V and 5 bases at J, with 14 bases in the middle. The CDR3 runs 14 residues. Germline lookup yields CDR1 DFQATT and CDR2 SNEGSKA (reference sequence).

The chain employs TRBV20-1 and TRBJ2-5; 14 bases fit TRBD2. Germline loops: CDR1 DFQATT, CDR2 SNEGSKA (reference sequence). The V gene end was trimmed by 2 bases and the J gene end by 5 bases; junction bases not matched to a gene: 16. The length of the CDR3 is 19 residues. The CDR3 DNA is TGCAGTGCTAGACGCCGGGACCGCAGGACTAGCGGGAGGAGGGAGACCCAGTACTTC. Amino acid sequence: CSARRRDRRTSGRRETQYF.

In DNA, the CDR3 is TGCAGTGCTACCCCGGGGGCCTACGAGCAGTACTTC. Translation: CSATPGAYEQYF. This sequence joins TRBV20-1 and TRBJ2-7; possible D gene TRBD2, 6 bases. The CDR3 length is 12 residues. V was trimmed by 4 bases and J by 2 bases, leaving 9 bases between them. Germline CDR1 is DFQATT and CDR2 is SNEGSKA (reference sequence).

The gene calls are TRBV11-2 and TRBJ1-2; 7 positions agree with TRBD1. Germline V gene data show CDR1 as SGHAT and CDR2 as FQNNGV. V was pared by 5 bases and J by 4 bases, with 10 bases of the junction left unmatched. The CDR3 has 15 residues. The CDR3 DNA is TGTGCCAGCAGCGCTAAGGGGGCACCCCGCTATGGCTACACCTTC. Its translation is CASSAKGAPRYGYTF.

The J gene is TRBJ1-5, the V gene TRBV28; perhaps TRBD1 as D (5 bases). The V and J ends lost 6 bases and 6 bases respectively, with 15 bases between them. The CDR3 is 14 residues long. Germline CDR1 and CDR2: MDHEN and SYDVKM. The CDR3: CASSSGPSGQPQHF. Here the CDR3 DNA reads TGTGCCAGCAGCTCGGGACCGTCGGGTCAGCCCCAGCATTTT.

The CDR3 sequence is CAWTRDRGFYEQYF. DNA of the CDR3: TGTGCCTGGACTCGGGACAGGGGGTTTTACGAGCAGTACTTC. The genes are TRBV30 and TRBJ2-7; TRBD1 matches at 11 bases. The CDR3 contains 14 residues. V gave up 4 bases and J gave up 4 bases; unmatched junction bases: 6. Germline V gives CDR1 GTSNPN, CDR2 SVGIG (reference sequence).

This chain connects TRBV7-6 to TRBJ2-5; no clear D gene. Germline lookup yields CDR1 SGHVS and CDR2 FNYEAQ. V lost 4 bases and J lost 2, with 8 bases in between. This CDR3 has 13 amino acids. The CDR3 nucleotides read TGTGCCAGCAGCTCGCAGCCGCAAGAGACCCAGTACTTC. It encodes CASSSQPQETQYF.

The CDR3 nucleotides read TGTGCCAGCAGTTACCAGGAGAACACTGAAGCTTTCTTT. Its translation is CASSYQENTEAFF. The rearrangement uses TRBV12-3 or TRBV12-4 and TRBJ1-1, with D uncertain. The CDR3 consists of 13 residues. Between the trimmed V and J ends, which lost 4 bases and 1 base, there was a span of 7 bases.

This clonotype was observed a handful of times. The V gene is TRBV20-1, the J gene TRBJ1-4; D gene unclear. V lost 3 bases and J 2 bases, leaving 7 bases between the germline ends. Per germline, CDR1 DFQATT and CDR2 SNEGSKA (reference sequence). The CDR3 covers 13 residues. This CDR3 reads CSARRPTNEKLFF. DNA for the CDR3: TGCAGTGCTAGGCGACCTACTAATGAAAAACTGTTTTTT.

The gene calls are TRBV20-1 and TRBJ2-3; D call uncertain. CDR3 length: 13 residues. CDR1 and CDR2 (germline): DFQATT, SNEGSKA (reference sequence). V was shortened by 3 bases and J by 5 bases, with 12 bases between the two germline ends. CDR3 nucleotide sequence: TGCAGTGCTAGCAGGACCCTGAGAGATACGCAGTATTTT. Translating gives CSASRTLRDTQYF.

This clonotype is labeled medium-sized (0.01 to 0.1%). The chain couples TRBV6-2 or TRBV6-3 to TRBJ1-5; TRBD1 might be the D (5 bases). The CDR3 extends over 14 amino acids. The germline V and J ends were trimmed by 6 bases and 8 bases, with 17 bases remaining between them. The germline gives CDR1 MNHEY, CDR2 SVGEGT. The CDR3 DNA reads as TGTGCCAGCAGCTGGGACCCCGCGGTAGAGCCCCAGCATTTT. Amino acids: CASSWDPAVEPQHF.

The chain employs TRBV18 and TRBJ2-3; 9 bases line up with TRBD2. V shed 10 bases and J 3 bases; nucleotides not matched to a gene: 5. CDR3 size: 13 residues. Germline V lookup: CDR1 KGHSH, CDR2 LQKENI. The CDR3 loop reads CATVAGVTDTQYF. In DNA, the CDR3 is TGTGCCACGGTAGCGGGAGTGACAGATACGCAGTATTTT.

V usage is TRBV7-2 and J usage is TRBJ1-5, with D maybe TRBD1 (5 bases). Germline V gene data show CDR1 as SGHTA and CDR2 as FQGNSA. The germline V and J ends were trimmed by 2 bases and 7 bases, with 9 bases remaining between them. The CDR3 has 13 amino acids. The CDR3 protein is CASSLRGGQPQHF. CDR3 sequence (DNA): TGTGCCAGCAGCTTAAGGGGCGGGCAGCCCCAGCATTTT. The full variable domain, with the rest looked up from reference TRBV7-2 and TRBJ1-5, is GAGVSQSPSNKVTEKGKDVELRCDPISGHTALYWYRQSLGQGLEFLIYFQGNSAPDKSGLPSDRFSAERTGGSVSTLTIQRTQQEDSAVYLCASSLRGGQPQHFGDGTRLSIL.

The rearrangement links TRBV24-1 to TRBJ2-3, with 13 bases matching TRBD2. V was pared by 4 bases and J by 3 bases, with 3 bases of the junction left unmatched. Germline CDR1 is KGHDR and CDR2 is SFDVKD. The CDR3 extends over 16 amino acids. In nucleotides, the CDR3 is TGTGCCACCAGTGAAAGACTAGCGGGAGGTACAGATACGCAGTATTTT. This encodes CATSERLAGGTDTQYF.

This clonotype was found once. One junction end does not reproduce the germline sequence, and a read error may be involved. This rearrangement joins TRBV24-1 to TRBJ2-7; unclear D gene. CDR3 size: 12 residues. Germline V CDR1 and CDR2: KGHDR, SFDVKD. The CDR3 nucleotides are TGTGCCACCAGTGATTCCGCCTACAAGCAGTACTTC. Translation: CATSDSAYKQYF.

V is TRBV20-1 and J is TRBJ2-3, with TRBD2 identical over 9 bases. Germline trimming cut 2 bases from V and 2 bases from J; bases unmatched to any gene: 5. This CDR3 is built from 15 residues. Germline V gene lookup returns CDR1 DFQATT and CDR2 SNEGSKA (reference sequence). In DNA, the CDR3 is TGCAGTGCTAGAATAGGACTAGCGATCACAGATACGCAGTATTTT. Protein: CSARIGLAITDTQYF.

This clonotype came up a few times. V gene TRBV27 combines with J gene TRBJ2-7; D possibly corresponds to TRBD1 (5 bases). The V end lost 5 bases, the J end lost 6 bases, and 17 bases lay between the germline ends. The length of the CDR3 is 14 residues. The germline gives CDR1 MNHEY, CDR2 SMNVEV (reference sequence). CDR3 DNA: TGTGCCAGCAGTCCCCGACAGCCTTTTAGCGAGCAGTACTTC. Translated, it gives CASSPRQPFSEQYF.

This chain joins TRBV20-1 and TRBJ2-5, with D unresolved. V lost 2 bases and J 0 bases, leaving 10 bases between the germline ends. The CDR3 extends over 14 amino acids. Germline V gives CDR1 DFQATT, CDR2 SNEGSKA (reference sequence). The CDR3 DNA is TGCAGTGCTAGATGGTGGGTCAACCAAGAGACCCAGTACTTC. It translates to CSARWWVNQETQYF.

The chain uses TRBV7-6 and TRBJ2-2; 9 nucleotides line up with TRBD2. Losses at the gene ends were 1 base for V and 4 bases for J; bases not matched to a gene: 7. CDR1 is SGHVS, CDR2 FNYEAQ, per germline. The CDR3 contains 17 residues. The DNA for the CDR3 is TGTGCCAGCAGCTTAGGGGGCCTAGCGGGAATCACCGGGGAGCTGTTTTTT. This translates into CASSLGGLAGITGELFF.

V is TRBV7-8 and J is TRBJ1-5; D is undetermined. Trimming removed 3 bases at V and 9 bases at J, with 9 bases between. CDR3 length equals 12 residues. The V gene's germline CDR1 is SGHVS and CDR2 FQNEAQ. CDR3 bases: TGTGCCAGCAGCTTCCGGGAAGCGCCCCAGCATTTT. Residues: CASSFREAPQHF.

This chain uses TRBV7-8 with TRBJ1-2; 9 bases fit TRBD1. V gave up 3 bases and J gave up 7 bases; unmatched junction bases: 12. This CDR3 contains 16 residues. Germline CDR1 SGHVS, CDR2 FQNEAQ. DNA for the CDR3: TGTGCCAGCAGCTTGCGATGGGGACAGGGAAGAGGTGGCTACACCTTC. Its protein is CASSLRWGQGRGGYTF.

The CDR3 nucleotides read TGTGCCACCGCACTCGGGGGGGGGAGGGCCCTCGATAAGACCCAGTACTTC. Translation: CATALGGGRALDKTQYF. The chain employs TRBV24-1 and TRBJ2-5; TRBD2 matches at 8 bases. The CDR3 covers 17 residues. Losses at the gene ends were 9 bases for V and 6 bases for J; bases not matched to a gene: 20. Germline loops: CDR1 KGHDR, CDR2 SFDVKD.

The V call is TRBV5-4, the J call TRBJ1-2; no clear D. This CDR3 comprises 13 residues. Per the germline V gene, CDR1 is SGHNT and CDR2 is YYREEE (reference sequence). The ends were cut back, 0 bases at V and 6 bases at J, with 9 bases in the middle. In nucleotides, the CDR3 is TGTGCCAGCAGCTTGGACACCCTTAATGGCTACACCTTC. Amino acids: CASSLDTLNGYTF.

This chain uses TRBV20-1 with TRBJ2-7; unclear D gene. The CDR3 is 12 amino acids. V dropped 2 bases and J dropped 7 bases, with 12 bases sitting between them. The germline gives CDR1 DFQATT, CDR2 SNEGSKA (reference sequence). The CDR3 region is CSARSLVREQYF. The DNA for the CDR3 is TGCAGTGCTAGATCCCTTGTGAGAGAGCAGTACTTC.

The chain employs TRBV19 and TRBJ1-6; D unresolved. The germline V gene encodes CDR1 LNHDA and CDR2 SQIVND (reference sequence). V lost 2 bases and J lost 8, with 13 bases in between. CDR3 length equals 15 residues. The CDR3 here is CASSITGPRDSPLHF. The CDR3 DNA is TGTGCCAGTAGTATAACCGGGCCCCGGGATTCACCCCTCCACTTT.